This TCR beta chain was sequenced in a study of blood T cells in healthy people across ages. Using a J-beta primer mix together with a sample-barcoded 5' primer, a second PCR was run for about 6 to 11 cycles. TCRdb itself ran the 5' RACE reads through MiXCR, one entry per CDR3 protein. The sample comprises hundreds of thousands of distinct CDR3 sequences, roughly half of which are singletons, and around an eighth rests with the top ten. This CDR3 has 14 amino acids. Germline V CDR1 and CDR2: MNHEY, SVGAGI. Deletions cut 6 bases from V and 5 bases from J, with 16 bases between. The V call is TRBV6-5, the J call TRBJ2-5, with D perhaps TRBD1 (5 bases). This sequence originates from a woman over 75 in good health. The specimen sequenced was blood. The CDR3 here is CASSPRTKGETQYF. The DNA of the CDR3 is TGTGCCAGCAGCCCCCGGACAAAAGGGGAGACCCAGTACTTC.